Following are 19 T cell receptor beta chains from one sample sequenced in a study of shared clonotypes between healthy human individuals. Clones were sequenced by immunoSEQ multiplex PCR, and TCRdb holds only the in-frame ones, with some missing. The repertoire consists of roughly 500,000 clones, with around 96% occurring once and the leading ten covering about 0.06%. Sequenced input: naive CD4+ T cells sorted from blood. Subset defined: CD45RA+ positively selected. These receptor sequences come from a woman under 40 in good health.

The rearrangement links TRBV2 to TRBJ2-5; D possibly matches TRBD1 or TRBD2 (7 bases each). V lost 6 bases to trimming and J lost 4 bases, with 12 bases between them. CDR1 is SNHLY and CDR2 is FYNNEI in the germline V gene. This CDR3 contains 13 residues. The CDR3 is CASRAGQLETQYF. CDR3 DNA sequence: TGTGCCAGCAGAGCGGGACAGCTAGAGACCCAGTACTTC.

The CDR3 DNA reads TGCAGCGTTGACCCCCGCTCCGAGCACTATGGCTACACCTTC. Amino acid sequence: CSVDPRSEHYGYTF. This chain uses TRBV29-1 with TRBJ1-2; D ambiguous. This CDR3 has 14 amino acids. Per the germline V gene, CDR1 is SQVTM and CDR2 is ANQGSEA. V gave up 3 bases and J gave up 3 bases, with 14 bases separating them.

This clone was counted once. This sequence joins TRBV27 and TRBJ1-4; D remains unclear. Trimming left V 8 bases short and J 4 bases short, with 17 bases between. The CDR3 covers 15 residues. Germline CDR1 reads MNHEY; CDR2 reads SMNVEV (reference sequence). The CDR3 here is CASGRGSVGNEKLFF. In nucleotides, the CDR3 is TGTGCCAGCGGTCGGGGTTCGGTGGGTAATGAAAAACTGTTTTTT. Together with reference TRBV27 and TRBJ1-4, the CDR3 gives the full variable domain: EAQVTQNPRYLITVTGKKLTVTCSQNMNHEYMSWYRQDPGLGLRQIYYSMNVEVTDKGDVPEGYKVSRKEKRNFPLILESPSPNQTSLYFCASGRGSVGNEKLFFGSGTQLSVL.

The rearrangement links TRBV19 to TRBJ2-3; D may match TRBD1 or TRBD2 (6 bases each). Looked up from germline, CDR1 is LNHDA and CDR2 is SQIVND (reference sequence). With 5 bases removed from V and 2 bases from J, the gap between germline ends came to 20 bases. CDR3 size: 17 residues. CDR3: CASSVFSGARSTDTQYF. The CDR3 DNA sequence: TGTGCCAGTAGTGTCTTTTCGGGGGCTCGATCCACAGATACGCAGTATTTT.

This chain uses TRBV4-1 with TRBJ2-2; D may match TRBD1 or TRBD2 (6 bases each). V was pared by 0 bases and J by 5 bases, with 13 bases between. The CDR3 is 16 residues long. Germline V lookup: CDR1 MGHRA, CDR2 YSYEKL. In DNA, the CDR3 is TGCGCCAGCAGCCAAGAGCGGTGGAGGGGGACCGGGGAGCTGTTTTTT. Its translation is CASSQERWRGTGELFF.

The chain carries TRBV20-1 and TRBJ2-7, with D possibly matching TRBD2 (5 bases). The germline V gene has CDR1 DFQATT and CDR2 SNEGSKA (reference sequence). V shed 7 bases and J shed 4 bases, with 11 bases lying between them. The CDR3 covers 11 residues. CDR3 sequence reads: CSVRTGYEQYF. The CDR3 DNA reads TGCAGTGTCAGGACTGGATACGAGCAGTACTTC.

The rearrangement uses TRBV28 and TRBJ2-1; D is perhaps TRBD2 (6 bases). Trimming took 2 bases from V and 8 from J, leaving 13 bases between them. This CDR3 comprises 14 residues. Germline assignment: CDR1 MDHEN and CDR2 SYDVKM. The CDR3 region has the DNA TGTGCCAGCAGTTTAGGTGGCGGGATCCATGAGCAGTTCTTC. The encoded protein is CASSLGGGIHEQFF.

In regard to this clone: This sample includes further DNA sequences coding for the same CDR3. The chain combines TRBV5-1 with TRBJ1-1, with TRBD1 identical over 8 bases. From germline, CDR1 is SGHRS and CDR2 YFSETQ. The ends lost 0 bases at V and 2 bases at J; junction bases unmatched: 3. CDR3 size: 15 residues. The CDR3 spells CASSLGTGPNTEAFF. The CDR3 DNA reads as TGCGCCAGCAGCTTGGGGACAGGGCCTAACACTGAAGCTTTCTTT.

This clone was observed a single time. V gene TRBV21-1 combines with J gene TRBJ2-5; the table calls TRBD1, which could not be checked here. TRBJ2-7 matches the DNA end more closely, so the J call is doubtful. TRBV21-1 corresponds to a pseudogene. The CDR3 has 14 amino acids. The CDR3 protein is CASSPGGIGYEQYF. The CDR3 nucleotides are TGTGCCAGCAGCCCTGGGGGCATAGGGTACGAGCAGTACTTC.

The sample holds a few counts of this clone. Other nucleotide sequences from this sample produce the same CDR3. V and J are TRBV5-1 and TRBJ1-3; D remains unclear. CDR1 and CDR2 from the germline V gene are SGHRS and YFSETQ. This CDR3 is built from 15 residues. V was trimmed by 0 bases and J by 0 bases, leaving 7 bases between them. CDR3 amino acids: CASSLVSGSGNTIYF. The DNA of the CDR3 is TGCGCCAGCAGCTTGGTGTCGGGCTCTGGAAACACCATATATTTT.

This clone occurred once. CDR3 sequence: CASSPPSTDTQYF. CDR3 in DNA: TGTGCCAGCAGTCCCCCGAGCACAGATACGCAGTATTTT. V is TRBV6-1 and J is TRBJ2-3; no clear D gene. The CDR3 extends over 13 amino acids. Germline values: CDR1 MNHNS, CDR2 SASEGT. Trimming pared 5 bases from V and 0 bases from J, leaving 6 bases between.

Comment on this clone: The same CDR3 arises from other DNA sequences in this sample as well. The CDR3 region has the DNA TGTGCCAGCAGTTTATTAGGGGCAGATACGCAGTATTTT. Protein product: CASSLLGADTQYF. The chain couples TRBV27 to TRBJ2-3; weak D call: TRBD1 (5 bases). V was shortened by 1 base and J by 4 bases, with 6 bases between the two germline ends. The CDR3 has 13 residues. From germline, CDR1 is MNHEY and CDR2 SMNVEV (reference sequence).

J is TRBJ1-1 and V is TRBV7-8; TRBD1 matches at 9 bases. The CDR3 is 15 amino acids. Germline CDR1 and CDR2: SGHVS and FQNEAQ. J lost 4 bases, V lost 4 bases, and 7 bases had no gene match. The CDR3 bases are TGTGCCAGCAGCTCGGTGACAGGGGGGATCACTGAAGCTTTCTTT. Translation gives CASSSVTGGITEAFF.

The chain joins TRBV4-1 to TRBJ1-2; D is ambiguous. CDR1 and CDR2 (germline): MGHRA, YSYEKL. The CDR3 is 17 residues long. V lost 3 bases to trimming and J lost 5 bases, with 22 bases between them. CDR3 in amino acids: CASSQPGRRTPRYGYTF. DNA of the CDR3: TGCGCCAGCAGCCAGCCCGGGCGCAGGACCCCTCGGTATGGCTACACCTTC.

The DNA of the CDR3 is TGTGCCAGCAGGGGACTAGCGGATTTCTACGAGCAGTACTTC. This encodes CASRGLADFYEQYF. The J gene is TRBJ2-7, the V gene TRBV28; TRBD2 matches at 11 bases. This CDR3 contains 14 residues. V shed 6 bases and J 3 bases; nucleotides not matched to a gene: 4. Germline assignment: CDR1 MDHEN and CDR2 SYDVKM.

The CDR3 sequence is CASSSLHEQYF. Written as DNA, the CDR3 is TGTGCCAGCAGTTCCCTACACGAGCAGTACTTC. V is TRBV28 and J is TRBJ2-7; no firm D call. Trimming pared 4 bases from V and 5 bases from J, leaving 6 bases between. Germline V gene sequence: CDR1 MDHEN, CDR2 SYDVKM. The length of the CDR3 is 11 residues.

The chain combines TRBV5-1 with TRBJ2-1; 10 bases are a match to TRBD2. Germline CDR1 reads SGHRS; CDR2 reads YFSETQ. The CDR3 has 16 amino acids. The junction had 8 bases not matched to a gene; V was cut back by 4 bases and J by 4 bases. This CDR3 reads CASSVLWTSGYNEQFF. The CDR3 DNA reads TGCGCCAGCAGCGTTCTTTGGACTAGCGGTTACAATGAGCAGTTCTTC.

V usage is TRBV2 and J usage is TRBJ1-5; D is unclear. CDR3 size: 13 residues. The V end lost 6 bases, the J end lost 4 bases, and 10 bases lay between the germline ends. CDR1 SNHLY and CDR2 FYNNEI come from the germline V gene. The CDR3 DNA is TGTGCCAGCAGCCCCGGGATAAATCAGCCCCAGCATTTT. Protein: CASSPGINQPQHF.

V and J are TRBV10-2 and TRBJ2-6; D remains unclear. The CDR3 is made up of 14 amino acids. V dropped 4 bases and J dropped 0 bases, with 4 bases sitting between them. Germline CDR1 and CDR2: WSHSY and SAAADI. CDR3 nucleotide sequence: TGCGCCAGCAGTGGGTTCTCTGGGGCCAACGTCCTGACTTTC. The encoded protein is CASSGFSGANVLTF.